This T cell receptor beta chain was sequenced in a study of beta chain features in type 1 diabetes. In the study overall: The examined sorted cells totaled approximately 100 million across samples.

General study findings and limits: TCRB CDR3s were moderately but significantly shorter in Type 1 diabetes patients in all four CD4+ subsets. Sequencing the cDNA could make cells with high TCR expression show up more than they should.

This clone was recorded a few times. Its target is unknown. The J segment lost 5 bases and the V segment lost 3 bases, leaving 4 bases of the junction unmatched. Germline V gene sequence: CDR1 SGDLS, CDR2 YYNGEE. This CDR3 contains 14 residues. The entirety of the isolated RNA underwent reverse transcription, so expressed TCRB transcripts were sequenced. Generated by immunoSEQ multiplex PCR, the TCRdb table keeps only in-frame clones and is missing some. The table records 600,000 to 700,000 clones, 10% to 15% of them present only once. The chain joins TRBV9 to TRBJ1-1; TRBD1 aligns across 10 bases. The receptor was isolated from a man between 18 and 29 years old with type 1 diabetes. Sample: naive CD4+ T cells from blood. The CDR3 reads CASSDPGQGTEAFF. The CDR3 DNA is TGTGCCAGCAGCGATCCGGGACAGGGGACTGAAGCTTTCTTT. The full variable domain, with the rest looked up from reference TRBV9 and TRBJ1-1, is DSGVTQTPKHLITATGQRVTLRCSPRSGDLSVYWYQQSLDQGLQFLIQYYNGEERAKGNILERFSAQQFPDLHSELNLSSLELGDSALYFCASSDPGQGTEAFFGQGTRLTVV.